These T cell receptor beta chains were read from a single sample in a study of blood T cell repertoires in COVID-19. Method: immunoSEQ multiplex PCR; TCRdb's copy keeps in-frame clones and lacks some. The table has around 250,000 clones, approximately 82% seen once. Sequencing used peripheral blood. These receptors were taken from a woman of 80 years or more with acute or convalescent COVID-19. CDR3s include the opening cysteine and the closing phenylalanine or tryptophan.

TRBV30,CAWSVFRGRGAYEQYF
TRBV2,CASSPGTGANQPQHF
TRBV7-9,CASSFLGEVPYEQYF
TRBV6-5,CATGGATSSTDTQYF
TRBV3-1/TRBV3-2,CASSQQGRKNEKLFF
TRBV7-2,CASSYIQGFEQYF
TRBV19,CASSIEAGGVWVQETQYF
TRBV28,CASSLPGGGSYEQYF
TRBV10-3,CAISEASGGPNTGELFF
TRBV6-6,CASSYSGTVDTEAFF
TRBV19,CASSTGIAGGRQETQYF
TRBV10-3,CAIRSGQGADTQYF
TRBV7-6,CASSAWQGGRGNTIYF
TRBV5-6,CASSLDLWRVDEQFF
TRBV20-1,CSASRAAEQFF
TRBV9,CASSVASSSDTQYF
TRBV5-4,CASSLVGEGTEAFF
TRBV27,CASRTLNGIVEGTQYF
TRBV7-2,CASSLSGVGQPQHF
TRBV6-2/TRBV6-3,CASSSAPRLANTGELFF
TRBV6-5,CASSYSDRANYGYTF
TRBV4-1,CASSQEDNSGNTIYF
TRBV5-1,CASSLHRLAGPRETQYF
TRBV3-1/TRBV3-2,CASSARGLRGTEAFF
TRBV19,CASSPSTSGRAQIGNEQFF
TRBV13,CASSLGLAGEGYEQYF
TRBV3-1/TRBV3-2,CASRHSGAQNTDTQYF
TRBV6-6,CASSTRDRVSGNTIYF
TRBV12-5,CASGYRDSAYEQYF
TRBV7-3,CASSFDRNTGELFF
TRBV29-1,CSVHLAGQGIRYEQYF
TRBV4-2,CASSQGPEREQYF
TRBV4-2,CAAGGGAGGELFF
TRBV5-1,CASSLTSEAYEQYF
TRBV30,CAWSQTGELFF
TRBV28,CASSLRTSGKEQYF
TRBV6-2/TRBV6-3,CASSKEQGALNEQFF
TRBV25-1,CASSEARYNSPLHF
TRBV7-2,CASRALGGANTGELFF
TRBV7-9,CASSRTSGSPDTQYF
TRBV10-3,CATTPGVGINTEAFF
TRBV6-1,CASSDGQGYGGLREQYF
TRBV7-2,CASSRGVGTRPYEQYF
TRBV9,CASSNGLTTGELFF
TRBV3-1/TRBV3-2,CASSNGQGIYEQYF
TRBV11-2,CASSLSGMETQYF
TRBV7-9,CASGGEKLFF
TRBV5-6,CASSERGQTFSGNTIYF
TRBV4-2,CASSQEGGGRVPQHF
TRBV6-5,CASKKERQTYNEQFF